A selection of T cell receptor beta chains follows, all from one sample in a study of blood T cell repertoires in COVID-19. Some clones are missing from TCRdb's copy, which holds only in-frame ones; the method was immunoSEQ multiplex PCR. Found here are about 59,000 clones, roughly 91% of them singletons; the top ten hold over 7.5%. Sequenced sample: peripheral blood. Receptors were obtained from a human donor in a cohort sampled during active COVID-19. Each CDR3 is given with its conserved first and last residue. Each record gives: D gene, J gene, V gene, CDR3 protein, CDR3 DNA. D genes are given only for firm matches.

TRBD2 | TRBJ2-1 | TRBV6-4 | CATTKGSAGGLDNEQFF | TGTGCCACTACTAAGGGTTCTGCGGGGGGGCTCGACAATGAGCAGTTCTTC
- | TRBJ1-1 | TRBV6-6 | CASNLETGNTEAFF | TGTGCCAGCAACCTCGAAACAGGGAACACTGAAGCTTTCTTT
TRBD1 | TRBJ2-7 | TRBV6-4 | CASSADRGSTYEQYF | TGTGCCAGCAGTGCGGACAGGGGCAGTACCTACGAGCAGTACTTC
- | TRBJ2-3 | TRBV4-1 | CASSQDLRTFTDTQYF | TGCGCCAGCAGCCAAGATCTTAGGACTTTCACAGATACGCAGTATTTT
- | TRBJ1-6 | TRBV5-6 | CASSSVLEGPLGDSPLHF | TGTGCCAGCAGCTCAGTCTTGGAGGGCCCCCTGGGTGATTCACCCCTCCACTTT
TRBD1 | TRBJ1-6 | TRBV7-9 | CASSLAQGVESPLHF | TGTGCCAGCAGCTTAGCGCAGGGGGTTGAATCACCCCTCCACTTT
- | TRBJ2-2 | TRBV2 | CASGPKGGAADGELFF | TGTGCCAGCGGCCCGAAAGGGGGGGCGGCTGACGGGGAGCTGTTTTTT
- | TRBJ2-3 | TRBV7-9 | CASSFNPRIAPDTDTQYF | TGTGCCAGCAGCTTCAACCCTCGAATAGCTCCCGACACAGATACGCAGTATTTT
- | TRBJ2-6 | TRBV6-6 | CASTRDDGANVLTF | TGTGCCAGCACGCGGGACGACGGGGCCAACGTCCTGACTTTC
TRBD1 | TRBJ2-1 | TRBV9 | CASSPWTGNNEQFF | TGTGCCAGCAGCCCCTGGACAGGGAACAATGAGCAGTTCTTC
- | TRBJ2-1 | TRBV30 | CAWSARSASNEQFF | TGTGCCTGGAGTGCCCGTAGCGCAAGCAATGAGCAGTTCTTC
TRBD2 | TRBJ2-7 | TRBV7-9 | CASSSGASGRGRRYEQYF | TGTGCCAGCAGCTCCGGGGCTAGCGGGAGGGGTAGGAGGTACGAGCAGTACTTC
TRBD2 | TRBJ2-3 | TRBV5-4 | CASSASSGGTPSTDTQYF | TGTGCCAGCAGCGCTTCTAGCGGGGGGACTCCTAGCACAGATACGCAGTATTTT
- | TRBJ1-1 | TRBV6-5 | CASSRGNLNTEAFF | TGTGCCAGCAGTAGGGGGAACTTGAACACTGAAGCTTTCTTT
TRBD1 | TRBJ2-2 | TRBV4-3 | CASSQGRGGQGVGFGTGELFF | TGCGCCAGCAGCCAAGGGCGTGGGGGACAGGGGGTAGGTTTTGGGACCGGGGAGCTGTTTTTT
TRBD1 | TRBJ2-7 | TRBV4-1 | CASSQDVGQGSEQYF | TGCGCCAGCAGCCAAGATGTGGGACAGGGTTCCGAGCAGTACTTC
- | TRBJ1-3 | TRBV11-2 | CASSFSQGFSGNTIYF | TGTGCCAGCAGCTTTTCACAGGGATTCTCTGGAAACACCATATATTTT
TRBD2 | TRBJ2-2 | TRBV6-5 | CASSRTSGRIGELFF | TGTGCCAGCAGTAGGACTAGCGGGAGGATCGGGGAGCTGTTTTTT
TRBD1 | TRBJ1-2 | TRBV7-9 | CASSLRMETGGNGYTF | TGTGCCAGCAGCTTAAGGATGGAGACAGGGGGAAATGGCTACACCTTC
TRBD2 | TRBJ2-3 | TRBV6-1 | CASSEGLAATDTQYF | TGTGCCAGCAGTGAAGGGCTAGCGGCCACAGATACGCAGTATTTT
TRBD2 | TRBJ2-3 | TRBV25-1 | CASRGSGGAGDTQYF | TGTGCCAGCAGGGGGAGCGGGGGGGCTGGAGATACGCAGTATTTT
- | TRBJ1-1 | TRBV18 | CASSRGGLNTEAFF | TGTGCCAGCTCACGGGGGGGCTTGAACACTGAAGCTTTCTTT
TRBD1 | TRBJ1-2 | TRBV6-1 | CASSEARGQVYGYTF | TGTGCCAGCAGTGAAGCGCGGGGACAGGTCTATGGCTACACCTTC
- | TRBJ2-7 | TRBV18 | CASSPISTGSYEQYF | TGTGCCAGCTCACCCATCTCCACGGGTTCCTACGAGCAGTACTTC
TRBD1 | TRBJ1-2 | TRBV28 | CASRKGQQNYGYTF | TGTGCCAGCAGGAAGGGACAGCAAAACTATGGCTACACCTTC
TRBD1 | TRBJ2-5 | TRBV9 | CASSSEQGSTQYF | TGTGCCAGCAGCTCAGAACAGGGGTCGACCCAGTACTTC
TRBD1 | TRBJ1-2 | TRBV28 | CASSRQGGYGYTF | TGTGCCAGCAGTCGACAGGGCGGCTATGGCTACACCTTC
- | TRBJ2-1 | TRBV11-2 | CASSKGVEQFF | TGTGCCAGCAGCAAGGGGGTTGAGCAGTTCTTC
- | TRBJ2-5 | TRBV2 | CASSEPTDWAGNQETQYF | TGTGCCAGCAGTGAACCCACGGATTGGGCGGGGAACCAAGAGACCCAGTACTTC